Listed below are T cell receptor beta chains from one sample, sequenced in a study of identical twins. TCRdb used MiXCR to reprocess the 5' RACE reads, holding one entry per CDR3 protein. The data contain about 190,000 distinct CDR3 sequences, more than 15% of them seen just once; the ten biggest clones take up 40%. The sample was also reused in another study, on T cells expressing NK-cell markers.

The sequenced sample was CD8+ T cells sorted from blood. The receptors were sampled from a woman aged 18 to 35 in good health. Each CDR3 is given with its conserved first and last residue. A D gene is named only where the DNA matches it firmly. Expanded clones get a size class; other rows say once, few or many, or leave the size out.

j_call d_call clone_size v_call cdr3_length cdr3_nt cdr3_aa
TRBJ2-3 TRBD1 many TRBV20-1 16 TGCAGTGCTAGGATTCTCCGGACAGGGGTATCAGATACGCAGTATTTT CSARILRTGVSDTQYF
TRBJ2-7 NA few TRBV28 11 TGTGCCAGCAGTTCCCAACGCGAGCAGTACTTC CASSSQREQYF
TRBJ2-5 NA NA TRBV2 16 TGTGCCAGCAGTACCTCCAGGACGGAAGCGAGGGAGACCCAGTACTTC CASSTSRTEARETQYF
TRBJ2-5 TRBD2 many TRBV7-9 15 TGTGCCAGCAGCTTAAAAGCGGGGGCGGTGGAGACCCAGTACTTC CASSLKAGAVETQYF
TRBJ1-1 NA few TRBV14 14 TGTGCCAGCAGCCGCCGACAGAAGAACACTGAAGCTTTCTTT CASSRRQKNTEAFF
TRBJ2-7 TRBD2 few TRBV20-1 13 TGCAGTGCTCGGGCTAGCGGGAGGTACGAGCAGTACTTC CSARASGRYEQYF
TRBJ1-1 TRBD1 NA TRBV5-6 15 TGTGCCAGCAGCCCCACGACAGGGATGAACACTGAAGCTTTCTTT CASSPTTGMNTEAFF
TRBJ2-7 TRBD2 NA TRBV7-9 17 TGTGCCAGCAGCCCCCCGGGGGGAACTAGCGGGAGTAGCGAGCAGTACTTC CASSPPGGTSGSSEQYF
TRBJ1-3 NA NA TRBV24-1 16 TGTGCCACCAGTGACCCTCAGGGGATTACTGGAAACACCATATATTTT CATSDPQGITGNTIYF
TRBJ2-3 NA few TRBV12-5 14 TGTGCTAGGGAGAGGGGACCTCCCCGAGGGACGCAGTATTTT CARERGPPRGTQYF
TRBJ2-2 NA few TRBV29-1 13 TGCAGCGTGGAGCTATTTGACACCGGGGAGCTGTTTTTT CSVELFDTGELFF
TRBJ1-5 NA few TRBV7-9 14 TGTGCCAGCAGCCCCGAGGCCGGAGATCAGCCCCAGCATTTT CASSPEAGDQPQHF
TRBJ2-1 NA few TRBV5-1 15 TGCGCCAGCAGCCATGACGACTCCTCCTACAATGAGCAGTTCTTC CASSHDDSSYNEQFF
TRBJ1-1 TRBD1 few TRBV3-1 15 TGTGCCAGCAGCCAAACTGATACAGGGGGAACTGAAGCTTTCTTT CASSQTDTGGTEAFF
TRBJ2-1 NA few TRBV12-5 15 TGTGCTAGTGGTTTTCGAGAAACCTCGCTCAATGAGCAGTTCTTC CASGFRETSLNEQFF
TRBJ2-7 TRBD2 NA TRBV29-1 14 TGCAGCGTTGAGGAGACTAGCGGGAGTTACGAGCAGTACTTC CSVEETSGSYEQYF
TRBJ2-1 NA few TRBV7-8 16 TGTGCCAGCAGCCTGCTAGTTAAGGGGGCCTACAATGAGCAGTTCTTC CASSLLVKGAYNEQFF
TRBJ1-2 TRBD1 many TRBV10-2 14 TGCGCCAGCAGTAGTGGACAGGGCAGCTATGGCTACACCTTC CASSSGQGSYGYTF
TRBJ2-7 TRBD2 NA TRBV20-1 13 TGCAGTGTCCAACTAGCGGGAGTCTACGAGCAGTACTTC CSVQLAGVYEQYF
TRBJ1-1 TRBD1 few TRBV7-9 14 TGTGCCAGCAGCCCAACCAGGGGGGTCACTGAAGCTTTCTTT CASSPTRGVTEAFF
TRBJ1-1 NA NA TRBV7-9 15 TGTGCCAGCAGCTTATCTAGCCGGAGGAACACTGAAGCTTTCTTT CASSLSSRRNTEAFF
TRBJ2-1 NA many TRBV28 17 TGTGCCAGCAGTTTAAGGTTCGCGGGACTCTCCTACAATGAGCAGTTCTTC CASSLRFAGLSYNEQFF
TRBJ2-4 TRBD1 few TRBV2 17 TGTGCCAGCAGGGAAAATACAGGGGCAGCCGCCAAAAACATTCAGTACTTC CASRENTGAAAKNIQYF
TRBJ2-1 NA NA TRBV6-5 15 TGTGCCAGCAGTTACGTCGGTAGTGCCTACAATGAGCAGTTCTTC CASSYVGSAYNEQFF
TRBJ2-7 NA once TRBV7-9 16 TGTGCCAGCAGCACCGGGACCCGAAAGTCCTCCTACGAGCAGTACTTC CASSTGTRKSSYEQYF
TRBJ2-1 TRBD2 few TRBV6-4 14 TGTGCCAGTTCGACTAGCGGGGACTACAATGAGCAGTTCTTC CASSTSGDYNEQFF
TRBJ1-2 TRBD1 NA TRBV13 13 TGTGCCAGCAGCCCTCGGGACAGGGGTGGCTACACCTTC CASSPRDRGGYTF
TRBJ2-1 NA few TRBV18 13 TGTGCCAGCTCACCAGTTACAGGCGGCGAGCAGTTCTTC CASSPVTGGEQFF
TRBJ2-7 NA many TRBV7-9 13 TGTGCCAGCAGCTTAGGGACGGCCTACGAGCAGTACTTC CASSLGTAYEQYF
TRBJ1-1 NA few TRBV27 15 TGTGCCAGCAGTTTGATGAAGGGGATAAACACTGAAGCTTTCTTT CASSLMKGINTEAFF
TRBJ2-7 NA NA TRBV12-3/TRBV12-4 13 TGTGCCAGCAGTTTTCCGGGGGGCCACGAGCAGTACTTC CASSFPGGHEQYF
TRBJ2-7 TRBD2 NA TRBV7-2 14 TGTGCCAGCAGCTTAGGGGGACTAGCGTACGAGCAGTACTTC CASSLGGLAYEQYF